Following are 20 T cell receptor beta chains from one sample sequenced in a study of shared clonotypes between healthy human individuals. The assay was immunoSEQ multiplex PCR, and TCRdb's table has in-frame clones only and misses some. The sample has 600,000 to 750,000 clones; less than 95% are singletons. The sample comprised memory CD8+ T cells from PBMCs. Subset in this sample: CD45RO+ cells pooled with CCR7-negative TemRA cells. The receptors here all came from a man aged 18 to 30 in good health. Some clones in this sample may be carry-over from other donors' samples.

V and J are TRBV9 and TRBJ1-2; no clear D gene. CDR3 size: 15 residues. Looked up from germline, CDR1 is SGDLS and CDR2 is YYNGEE. With 3 bases removed from V and 4 bases from J, the gap between germline ends came to 16 bases. The CDR3 reads CASSDPRDGTYGYTF. CDR3 DNA sequence: TGTGCCAGCAGCGACCCTCGCGACGGAACCTATGGCTACACCTTC.

The J gene is TRBJ2-7, the V gene TRBV14; 9 bases agree with TRBD2. The CDR3 contains 15 residues. Germline V lookup: CDR1 SGHDN, CDR2 FVKESK. J gave up 5 bases and V 1 base, and 6 bases lay outside the gene matches. The CDR3 sequence is CASSQVAGVHDEQYF. The CDR3 DNA reads as TGTGCCAGCAGCCAAGTAGCGGGGGTCCACGACGAGCAGTACTTC.

The rearrangement uses TRBV28 and TRBJ1-4; D is uncertain. Germline-derived CDR1 and CDR2 are MDHEN and SYDVKM. The ends were cut back, 2 bases at V and 7 bases at J, with 8 bases in the middle. This CDR3 spans 13 amino acids. In DNA form, the CDR3 reads TGTGCCAGCAGTTTACGCGGGTTTGAAAAACTGTTTTTT. This codes for CASSLRGFEKLFF.

V is TRBV30 and J is TRBJ2-1; D call uncertain. The CDR3 totals 12 residues. The germline V gene has CDR1 GTSNPN and CDR2 SVGIG (reference sequence). V was pared by 2 bases and J by 6 bases, with 8 bases between. CDR3 nucleotides: TGTGCCTGGAGTATCAGGAGCAATGAGCAGTTCTTC. Translated: CAWSIRSNEQFF.

The genes are TRBV7-9 and TRBJ2-5, with D maybe TRBD1 (5 bases). The CDR3 sequence is 15 residues long. CDR1 and CDR2 (germline): SEHNR, FQNEAQ (reference sequence). The V end lost 3 bases, the J end lost 5 bases, and 16 bases lay between the germline ends. CDR3 protein: CASSFYGASVETQYF. The CDR3 nucleotides are TGTGCCAGCAGCTTTTATGGGGCGAGCGTGGAGACCCAGTACTTC. The complete variable domain, with remaining parts taken from reference TRBV7-9 and TRBJ2-5, reads DTGVSQNPRHKITKRGQNVTFRCDPISEHNRLYWYRQTLGQGPEFLTYFQNEAQLEKSRLLSDRFSAERPKGSFSTLEIQRTEQGDSAMYLCASSFYGASVETQYFGPGTRLLVL.

The genes are TRBV6-1 and TRBJ2-7; no definite D call. V dropped 10 bases and J dropped 0 bases, with 16 bases sitting between them. The CDR3 extends over 14 amino acids. Germline V CDR1 and CDR2: MNHNS, SASEGT. The DNA for the CDR3 is TGTGCCACTCAAGACATAGTATCCTCCTACGAGCAGTACTTC. Its translation is CATQDIVSSYEQYF.

The J gene is TRBJ2-7, the V gene TRBV7-6, with D unresolved. V shed 4 bases and J shed 5 bases, with 6 bases lying between them. From germline, CDR1 is SGHVS and CDR2 FNYEAQ. The CDR3 extends over 11 amino acids. Here the CDR3 reads CASSYLDEQYF. The CDR3 nucleotides read TGTGCCAGCAGCTATTTAGACGAGCAGTACTTC.

This chain joins TRBV12-5 and TRBJ1-3, with D unclear. Germline assignment: CDR1 LGHNT and CDR2 FRNRAP. The CDR3 sequence is 11 residues long. Deletions cut 1 base from V and 15 bases from J, with 10 bases between. CDR3 region: CASGLGRSKYF. CDR3 nucleotides: TGTGCTAGTGGTTTGGGACGGTCCAAATATTTT.

The rearrangement uses TRBV7-2 and TRBJ2-1; 8 nucleotides match TRBD1. Germline lookup yields CDR1 SGHTA and CDR2 FQGNSA. V shed 2 bases and J 12 bases; nucleotides not matched to a gene: 15. CDR3 length: 16 residues. The CDR3 protein is CASSLPVGTGLGMQFF. The CDR3 coding sequence is TGTGCCAGCAGCTTACCCGTTGGGACAGGCCTCGGCATGCAGTTCTTC.

The chain combines TRBV28 with TRBJ2-5; TRBD1 matches at 7 bases. Germline CDR1 and CDR2: MDHEN and SYDVKM. The CDR3 extends over 13 amino acids. V lost 5 bases, J lost 3 bases, and 3 bases stayed unmatched. The CDR3 loop is CASSAQGEETQYF. CDR3 nucleotides: TGTGCCAGCAGTGCTCAGGGGGAAGAGACCCAGTACTTC.

This chain links TRBV6-1 with TRBJ2-1, with a weak D call TRBD2 (6 bases). Trimming removed 2 bases from V and 4 bases from J, with 15 bases in between. The germline V gene encodes CDR1 MNHNS and CDR2 SASEGT. The CDR3 sequence is 16 residues long. The CDR3 reads CASSENGASAYNEQFF. Written as DNA, the CDR3 is TGTGCCAGCAGTGAAAATGGGGCTAGCGCATACAATGAGCAGTTCTTC.

In its sample, this clone was seen once. This chain uses TRBV9 with TRBJ2-2; no clear D gene. This CDR3 contains 13 residues. Trimming took off 3 bases at V and 5 bases at J, with 8 bases between the two ends. Germline assignment: CDR1 SGDLS and CDR2 YYNGEE. CDR3 sequence reads: CASSATRTGELFF. The DNA of the CDR3 is TGTGCCAGCAGCGCCACACGAACCGGGGAGCTGTTTTTT.

The V gene is TRBV7-9, the J gene TRBJ1-2; D is possibly TRBD1 (6 bases). Per germline, CDR1 SEHNR and CDR2 FQNEAQ (reference sequence). Trimming took off 1 base at V and 5 bases at J, with 11 bases between the two ends. This CDR3 is built from 14 residues. Here the CDR3 reads CASSLGQVAYGYTF. The CDR3 nucleotides read TGTGCCAGCAGCTTAGGACAGGTAGCTTATGGCTACACCTTC.

This clone was counted a single time. This chain links TRBV6-1 with TRBJ2-7; D ambiguous. Germline CDR1 and CDR2: MNHNS and SASEGT. This CDR3 comprises 13 residues. Deletions cut 2 bases from V and 0 bases from J, with 5 bases between. CDR3 bases: TGTGCCAGCAGTGAATATAACTCCTACGAGCAGTACTTC. This sequence encodes CASSEYNSYEQYF.

A note on this clone: The same CDR3 arises from other DNA sequences in this sample as well. The chain joins TRBV7-9 to TRBJ2-5, with no clear D. The germline V gene has CDR1 SEHNR and CDR2 FQNEAQ (reference sequence). This CDR3 region has 12 residues. V was trimmed by 5 bases and J by 1 base, leaving 5 bases between them. The CDR3: CASSPAQETQYF. The CDR3, as DNA: TGTGCCAGCAGCCCAGCCCAAGAGACCCAGTACTTC.

The CDR3 DNA is TGTGCCATCAGGGATGTTGACAGGGGGCCCAGTCAGCCCCAGCATTTT. This encodes CAIRDVDRGPSQPQHF. The rearrangement links TRBV10-3 to TRBJ1-5, with 10 bases matching TRBD1. Looked up from germline, CDR1 is ENHRY and CDR2 is SYGVKD. V lost 6 bases to trimming and J lost 6 bases; unmatched junction nucleotides: 11. CDR3 size: 16 residues.

This chain links TRBV7-2 with TRBJ1-1; D call uncertain. This CDR3 has 11 amino acids. Germline V CDR1 and CDR2: SGHTA, FQGNSA. The germline V and J ends were trimmed by 4 bases and 6 bases, with 6 bases remaining between them. The CDR3 sequence: CASSYTAEAFF. The CDR3 DNA reads as TGTGCCAGCAGCTACACCGCTGAAGCTTTCTTT.

With regard to this clone: A far larger clone is a single base away, which makes a read error likely. CDR3 sequence: CASSPTKLAGALFNTGEQFF. CDR3 DNA sequence: TGTGCCAGCAGCCCTACGAAACTAGCGGGAGCCCTTTTTAATACGGGTGAGCAGTTCTTC. V and J are TRBV9 and TRBJ2-1; 11 nucleotides agree with TRBD2. J lost 9 bases, V lost 4 bases, and 24 bases had no gene match. Germline CDR1 SGDLS, CDR2 YYNGEE. The CDR3 extends over 20 amino acids.

The J gene is TRBJ2-1, the V gene TRBV27; D ambiguous. Trimming left V 1 base short and J 3 bases short, with 13 bases between. This CDR3 has 16 residues. The germline gives CDR1 MNHEY, CDR2 SMNVEV (reference sequence). The CDR3, as DNA: TGTGCCAGCAGTTTATTGGGCAGGCCGTACTACAATGAGCAGTTCTTC. Amino acids: CASSLLGRPYYNEQFF.

This chain joins TRBV29-1 and TRBJ2-2; perhaps TRBD2 as D (6 bases). V lost 6 bases, J lost 3 bases, and 11 bases lay in between. The CDR3 consists of 13 residues. Germline V lookup: CDR1 SQVTM, CDR2 ANQGSEA. This CDR3 reads CSVPGDYTGELFF. The CDR3 DNA reads TGCAGCGTCCCTGGGGACTACACCGGGGAGCTGTTTTTT.